Listed here are 7 T cell receptor beta chains from one sample, sequenced in a study of T cells after yellow fever vaccination. TCRdb reanalysed the 5' RACE reads using MiXCR and keeps one entry per CDR3 protein. The sample contains around 120,000 distinct CDR3 sequences, about 7% of which appear only once. This specimen consisted of CD4+ T cells sorted from PBMCs, obtained 45 days after the first yellow fever vaccination. These receptor sequences come from a man younger than 35 who received the YFV17D yellow fever vaccine.

This clonotype was recorded at least ten times. The CDR3 sequence is CSATQGNSNQPQHF. CDR3 in DNA: TGCAGTGCGACACAGGGAAATAGCAATCAGCCCCAGCATTTT. This chain connects TRBV20-1 to TRBJ1-5; a weak D match, TRBD1 (6 bases). CDR1 DFQATT and CDR2 SNEGSKA come from the germline V gene (reference sequence). V was pared by 6 bases and J by 0 bases, with 12 bases between. The CDR3 is made up of 14 amino acids.

This clonotype was recorded many times. The V call is TRBV29-1, the J call TRBJ1-1; D is possibly TRBD1 (6 bases). V was shortened by 7 bases and J by 1 base, with 13 bases between the two germline ends. Per the germline V gene, CDR1 is SQVTM and CDR2 is ANQGSEA. The CDR3 contains 13 residues. CDR3 nucleotides: TGCAGCGCAAACAGGGCTCAGAACACTGAAGCTTTCTTT. This encodes CSANRAQNTEAFF.

Turning to this clonotype: With a much larger clone just one base away, this may be a read error. The genes are TRBV2 and TRBJ1-6, with D unclear. V shed 0 bases and J shed 7 bases, with 10 bases lying between them. This CDR3 contains 15 residues. The germline gives CDR1 SNHLY, CDR2 FYNNEI. CDR3 protein: CASSEAGAKNSPLHF. The CDR3 nucleotides are TGTGCCAGCAGTGAAGCGGGAGCAAAAAATTCACCCCTCCACTTT.

The V call is TRBV7-2, the J call TRBJ1-4, with a weak D call TRBD1 (5 bases). Deletions cut 6 bases from V and 13 bases from J, with 18 bases between. The CDR3 totals 13 residues. Germline CDR1 is SGHTA and CDR2 is FQGNSA. In nucleotides, the CDR3 is TGTGCCAGCAGTCCTGAGAGGGGCCTTGGACTGTTTTTT. Protein: CASSPERGLGLFF.

This clonotype was seen just once. A much larger clone lies one base from this, so it may be a read error. This chain links TRBV7-2 with TRBJ1-5, with 8 bases that match TRBD1. This CDR3 comprises 14 residues. Per the germline V gene, CDR1 is SGHTA and CDR2 is FQGNSA. The J segment lost 7 bases and the V segment lost 5 bases, leaving 7 bases of the junction unmatched. CDR3 bases: TGTGCCAGCAGCCAGAACAGGGGGGAGCAGCCCCAGCATTTT. Its translation: CASSQNRGEQPQHF.

The table lists this clonotype with many counts. The chain couples TRBV5-1 to TRBJ1-1; perhaps TRBD1 as D (5 bases). V was clipped by 1 base and J by 2 bases, with 9 bases between them. The CDR3 runs to 14 residues. Germline CDR1 SGHRS, CDR2 YFSETQ. The CDR3 DNA is TGCGCCAGCAGCTTGCGGGGGGATAACACTGAAGCTTTCTTT. Translated: CASSLRGDNTEAFF.

This clonotype was seen repeatedly, ten times or more. The gene calls are TRBV12-3 or TRBV12-4 and TRBJ1-2; the D is unclear. The CDR3 contains 12 residues. V was clipped by 4 bases and J by 4 bases, with 7 bases between them. DNA for the CDR3: TGTGCCAGCAGTTCTGAGGCCTATGGCTACACCTTC. Translating it yields CASSSEAYGYTF.